These 3 T cell receptor beta chains were all obtained from the same sample, sequenced in a study of molecular identifiers for immune sequencing clone quantification. MiXCR was run by TCRdb on the PCR reads, yielding one entry per CDR3 protein. Of 600,000 to 650,000 distinct CDR3 sequences listed, about 20% are singletons. Material: naive CD8+ T cells from blood, with Jurkat cell RNA spiked in. The subset here: FACS-sorted CD8+CD4-CCR7+CD45RA+ naive T cells. All receptors derive from a human donor in good health. Some libraries in this study had Jurkat cell RNA spiked in.

This clonotype was observed many times. The J gene is TRBJ2-7, the V gene TRBV7-6; D tentatively reads TRBD1 or TRBD2 (6 bases each). The germline gives CDR1 SGHVS, CDR2 FNYEAQ. The V and J ends lost 7 bases and 6 bases respectively, with 13 bases between them. The CDR3 is 12 residues long. Here the CDR3 reads CASTLGGGEQYF. The CDR3 DNA is TGTGCCAGCACCCTCGGAGGGGGCGAGCAGTACTTC.

This rearrangement joins TRBV7-6 to TRBJ2-1; tentative D call: TRBD2 (6 bases). The CDR3 extends over 16 amino acids. Per the germline V gene, CDR1 is SGHVS and CDR2 is FNYEAQ. The V and J ends lost 1 base and 5 bases respectively, with 15 bases between them. CDR3 nucleotides: TGTGCCAGCAGCTTAGACTGGCGGGGCCGGAACAATGAGCAGTTCTTC. It specifies CASSLDWRGRNNEQFF.

This clonotype was seen more than once but under ten times. The chain joins TRBV3-1 to TRBJ2-7; tentative D call: TRBD2 (7 bases). The CDR3 extends over 17 amino acids. Deletions cut 0 bases from V and 2 bases from J, with 17 bases between. Germline values: CDR1 LGHDT, CDR2 YNNKEL (reference sequence). This chain's CDR3 is CASSQEIPQGLPYEQYF. The CDR3 bases are TGTGCCAGCAGCCAAGAAATCCCACAGGGACTACCCTACGAGCAGTACTTC.